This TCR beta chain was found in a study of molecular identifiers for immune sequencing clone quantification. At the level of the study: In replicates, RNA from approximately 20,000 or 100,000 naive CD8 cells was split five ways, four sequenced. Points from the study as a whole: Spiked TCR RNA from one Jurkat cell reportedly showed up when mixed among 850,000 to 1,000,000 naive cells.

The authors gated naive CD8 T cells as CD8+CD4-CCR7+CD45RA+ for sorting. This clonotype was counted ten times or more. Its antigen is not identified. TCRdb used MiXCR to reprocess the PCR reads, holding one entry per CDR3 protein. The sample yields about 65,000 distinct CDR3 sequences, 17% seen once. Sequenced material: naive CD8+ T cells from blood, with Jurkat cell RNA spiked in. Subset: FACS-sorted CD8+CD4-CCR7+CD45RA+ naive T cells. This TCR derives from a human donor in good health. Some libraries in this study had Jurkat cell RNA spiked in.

The CDR3 is CASSLGPTSVSAGTQYF. DNA of the CDR3: TGTGCCAGCAGCTTAGGACCGACTAGCGTATCGGCGGGGACGCAGTATTTT. This chain joins TRBV11-2 and TRBJ2-3, with 8 bases aligning to TRBD2. Germline-derived CDR1 and CDR2 are SGHAT and FQNNGV. CDR3 size: 17 residues. The V gene end was trimmed by 1 base and the J gene end by 9 bases; junction bases not matched to a gene: 15. The full variable domain, in which reference TRBV11-2 and TRBJ2-3 provide the parts outside the CDR3, is EAGVAQSPRYKIIEKRQSVAFWCNPISGHATLYWYQQILGQGPKLLIQFQNNGVVDDSQLPKDRFSAERLKGVDSTLKIQPAKLEDSAVYLCASSLGPTSVSAGTQYFGPGTRLTVL.